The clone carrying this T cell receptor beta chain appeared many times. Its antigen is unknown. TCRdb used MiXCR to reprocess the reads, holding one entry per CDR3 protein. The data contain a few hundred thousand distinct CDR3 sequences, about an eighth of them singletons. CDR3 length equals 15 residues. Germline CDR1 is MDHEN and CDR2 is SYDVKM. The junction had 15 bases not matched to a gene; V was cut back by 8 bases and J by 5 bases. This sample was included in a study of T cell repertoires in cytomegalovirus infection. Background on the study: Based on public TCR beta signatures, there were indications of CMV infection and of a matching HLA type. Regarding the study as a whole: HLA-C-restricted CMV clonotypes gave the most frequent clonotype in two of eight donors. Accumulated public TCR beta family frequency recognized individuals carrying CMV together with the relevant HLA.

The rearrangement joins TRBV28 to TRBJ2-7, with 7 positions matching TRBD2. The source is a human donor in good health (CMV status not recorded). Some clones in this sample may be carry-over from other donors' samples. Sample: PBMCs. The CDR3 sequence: CASVGGRAARNEQYF. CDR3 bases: TGTGCCAGCGTGGGGGGGAGGGCGGCTCGGAACGAGCAGTACTTC. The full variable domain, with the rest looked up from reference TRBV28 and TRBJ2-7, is DVKVTQSSRYLVKRTGEKVFLECVQDMDHENMFWYRQDPGLGLRLIYFSYDVKMKEKGDIPEGYSVSREKKERFSLILESASTNQTSMYLCASVGGRAARNEQYFGPGTRLTVT.